The 17 T cell receptor beta chains below come from one sample, sequenced in a study of T cell clonality in common variable immunodeficiency. Clones were read by immunoSEQ multiplex PCR, and TCRdb kept only the in-frame ones, dropping some. This repertoire holds tens of thousands of clones, and none appear only once. The sequencing input was peripheral blood mononuclear cells. Every receptor here comes from a person aged 18-69 years in good health.

This clone has a count of ten or more. The read terminates 3 residues before the CDR3 end, so the remaining end is supplied by the germline J gene. V gene TRBV5-4 combines with J gene TRBJ2-1, with TRBD2 matching 7 bases. The length of the CDR3 is 15 residues. Trimming removed 1 base from V and 5 bases from J; junction bases left unmatched: 6. Germline V lookup: CDR1 SGHNT, CDR2 YYREEE (reference sequence). CDR3 bases read: TGTGCCAGCAGCTTGACTAGCGAGTACCACAATGAG. Translating gives CASSLTSEYHNE. The CDR3, in full, reads CASSLTSEYHNEQFF.

This clone was seen repeatedly, ten times or more. The read finishes 3 residues shy of the CDR3 end, and the germline J gene is used to complete it. V and J are TRBV20-1 and TRBJ2-1, with 11 bases that match TRBD2. Germline-derived CDR1 and CDR2 are DFQATT and SNEGSKA (reference sequence). The length of the CDR3 is 16 residues. J gave up 0 bases and V 3 bases, and 4 bases lay outside the gene matches. The DNA read from the CDR3 is TGCAGTGCTAGTCCTAGCGGGGGGAGCTCCTACAATGAG. Encoded protein: CSASPSGGSSYNE. The full CDR3 protein is CSASPSGGSSYNEQFF.

This clone came up many times. CDR3 loop: CSVEDSANTGELFF. CDR3 bases read: TGCAGCGTTGAGGACTCCGCGAACACCGGGGAG. This rearrangement joins TRBV29-1 to TRBJ2-2, with D perhaps TRBD2 (5 bases). The read ends 3 residues before the CDR3 terminus; that terminus is restored from the germline J gene. Germline values: CDR1 SQVTM, CDR2 ANQGSEA. There are 14 residues in the CDR3. V lost 3 bases, J lost 0 bases, and 8 bases lay in between.

This clone has just a few counts. The sequence runs out 3 residues before the end of the CDR3; the remainder is reconstructed from the germline J gene. The chain combines TRBV2 with TRBJ2-2; D perhaps matches TRBD2 (6 bases). Germline V gives CDR1 SNHLY, CDR2 FYNNEI. The V end was cut by 1 base, the J end by 0 bases, with 6 bases between. The CDR3 is 15 residues long. The covered CDR3 bases are TGTGCCAGCAGTGAAGTAGCGGCGAACACCGGGGAG. This encodes CASSEVAANTGE. The entire CDR3 is CASSEVAANTGELFF.

This clone has at least ten counts. The CDR3 is CSARDHRLAGAGGELFF. The CDR3 bases that were read are TGCAGTGCTAGAGATCATAGACTAGCGGGAGCGGGCGGGGAG. The rearrangement links TRBV20-1 to TRBJ2-2; 12 positions agree with TRBD2. The read stops 3 residues short of the end of the CDR3; the missing end is completed from the germline J gene. The V gene end was trimmed by 0 bases and the J gene end by 7 bases; junction bases not matched to a gene: 9. The CDR3 is 17 amino acids. Looked up from germline, CDR1 is DFQATT and CDR2 is SNEGSKA (reference sequence).

This clone was observed at least ten times. Read data end 3 residues before the CDR3 end; the end is taken from the germline J gene. The rearrangement links TRBV7-3 to TRBJ2-2; maybe TRBD2 (6 bases). Trimming removed 5 bases at V and 4 bases at J, with 11 bases between. The CDR3 spans 14 residues. CDR1 is SGHTA and CDR2 is FQGTGA in the germline V gene. The CDR3 bases that were read are TGTGCCAGCAGCCTCCGGGACTTCACCGGGGAG. This codes for CASSLRDFTGE. The whole CDR3 sequence is CASSLRDFTGELFF. Full variable domain (remainder filled in from reference TRBV7-3 and TRBJ2-2): GAGVSQTPSNKVTEKGKYVELRCDPISGHTALYWYRQSLGQGPEFLIYFQGTGAADDSGLPNDRFFAVRPEGSVSTLKIQRTERGDSAVYLCASSLRDFTGELFFGEGSRLTVL.

Concerning this clone: Germline and junction disagree at one end, which may indicate a read error. The read stops 3 residues short of the end of the CDR3; the missing end is completed from the germline J gene. Within the sample, other DNA sequences also encode this same CDR3. The chain employs TRBV7-9 and TRBJ2-1; 7 positions agree with TRBD2. Germline-derived CDR1 and CDR2 are SEHNR and FQNEAQ (reference sequence). The length of the CDR3 is 14 residues. CDR3 bases read: TGTGCCAGTAGCTTACTAGCGCGACACAATGAG. Translation gives CASSLLARHNE. The full CDR3 sequence reads CASSLLARHNEQFF.

This clone appeared many times. The CDR3 spells CASSYSRSKDTQYF. CDR3 DNA, as far as it was read: TGTGCCAGCAGTTACTCTAGATCTAAAGATACG. The rearrangement links TRBV6-2 or TRBV6-3 to TRBJ2-3; D uncertain. The read gets to within 3 residues of the CDR3 end, and the germline J gene fills in the rest. V lost 0 bases and J lost 5, with 9 bases in between. The germline gives CDR1 MNHEY, CDR2 SVGEGT. The CDR3 runs to 14 residues.

The table lists this clone with many counts. The read halts 3 residues ahead of the CDR3 end, with the missing end drawn from the germline J gene. The genes are TRBV20-1 and TRBJ2-3; maybe TRBD1 (7 bases). The V gene lost 5 bases and the J gene lost 3 bases, with 15 bases spanning the gap. Germline CDR1 is DFQATT and CDR2 is SNEGSKA (reference sequence). The CDR3 runs to 14 residues. The part of the CDR3 DNA that was read is TGCAGTGCTGGAACACAGGGGAGGACAGATACG. Its protein is CSAGTQGRTDT. The entire CDR3 protein reads CSAGTQGRTDTQYF.

This clone has at least ten counts. The CDR3 goes on 3 residues after the read ends, and that part is filled in from the germline J gene. The genes are TRBV7-6 and TRBJ2-5, with 15 bases identical to TRBD2. The V segment lost 4 bases and the J segment 5 bases; nucleotides outside the gene matches: 5. Looked up from germline, CDR1 is SGHVS and CDR2 is FNYEAQ. The length of the CDR3 is 16 residues. This CDR3 reads CASSWGLAGGLETQYF. CDR3 bases read: TGTGCCAGCAGCTGGGGACTAGCGGGAGGATTGGAGACC.

This clone occurred a few times. The DNA ends 3 residues before the CDR3 does, and the rest of the CDR3 is filled in from the germline J gene. V gene TRBV20-1 combines with J gene TRBJ2-7, with 9 bases aligning to TRBD2. The V gene's germline CDR1 is DFQATT and CDR2 SNEGSKA (reference sequence). Germline trimming cut 4 bases from V and 2 bases from J; bases unmatched to any gene: 6. This CDR3 region has 14 residues. The CDR3 spells CSANPTSGAYEQYF. The CDR3 DNA, read in part, is TGCAGTGCTAACCCGACTAGCGGAGCCTACGAG.

This clone was seen many times. The part of the CDR3 DNA that was read is TGTGCCAGCAGCGTAGGACCTGGACAGGGGGTTGACGAG. It specifies CASSVGPGQGVDE. The entire CDR3 protein reads CASSVGPGQGVDEQYF. The rearrangement joins TRBV9 to TRBJ2-7; 10 bases match TRBD1. The observed sequence ends 3 residues before the CDR3 terminus, with the missing tail filled in from the germline J gene. Losses at the gene ends were 0 bases for V and 5 bases for J; bases not matched to a gene: 8. CDR3 length: 16 amino acids. Germline CDR1 reads SGDLS; CDR2 reads YYNGEE.

This clone has a count of ten or more. The read ends 3 residues shy of where the CDR3 ends; the end is completed using the germline J gene. The rearrangement joins TRBV6-2 or TRBV6-3 to TRBJ1-6, with unresolved D. The CDR3 extends over 15 amino acids. The V gene's germline CDR1 is MNHEY and CDR2 SVGEGT. Trimming took 0 bases from V and 10 from J, leaving 13 bases between them. The CDR3 sequence is CASSYSRGGQSPLHF. CDR3 DNA (partial): TGTGCCAGCAGTTACTCGCGGGGAGGGCAATCACCC.

This clone was seen at least ten times. The CDR3: CAWSTGTNQPQHF. CDR3 bases read: TGTGCCTGGTCGACAGGGACCAATCAGCCC. The rearrangement links TRBV30 to TRBJ1-5; 7 bases are a match to TRBD1. Sequencing ends 3 residues short of the CDR3 end; the germline J gene provides the rest. Germline lookup yields CDR1 GTSNPN and CDR2 SVGIG (reference sequence). This CDR3 contains 13 residues. The J segment lost 3 bases and the V segment lost 5 bases, leaving 4 bases of the junction unmatched.

This clone has at least ten counts. The read halts 3 residues ahead of the CDR3 end, with the missing end drawn from the germline J gene. This chain links TRBV7-9 with TRBJ2-1; 12 bases are shared with TRBD2. Germline CDR1 is SEHNR and CDR2 is FQNEAQ (reference sequence). The CDR3 is 14 amino acids. The J segment lost 8 bases and the V segment lost 4 bases, leaving 3 bases of the junction unmatched. The covered CDR3 bases are TGTGCCAGCAGCTGGACTAGCGGGATAGATGAG. Translation: CASSWTSGIDE. In full, the CDR3 reads CASSWTSGIDEQFF.

This clone showed up just a few times. The CDR3 goes on 3 residues after the read ends, and that part is filled in from the germline J gene. This chain uses TRBV7-6 with TRBJ1-6; 10 bases align to TRBD1. The CDR3 has 15 residues. J gave up 5 bases and V 4 bases, and 2 bases lay outside the gene matches. The germline gives CDR1 SGHVS, CDR2 FNYEAQ. The CDR3: CASSSGTGDNSPLHF. The DNA read from the CDR3 is TGTGCCAGCAGCTCCGGGACAGGGGATAATTCACCC.

This clone appeared many times. Incomplete CDR3 DNA: TGCAGTGCTAGCATGACAGTCCTCTACGAG. Its translation is CSASMTVLYE. The CDR3 as a whole reads CSASMTVLYEQYF. The chain uses TRBV20-1 and TRBJ2-7; possible D gene TRBD1, 5 bases. The read terminates 3 residues before the CDR3 end, so the remaining end is supplied by the germline J gene. Germline-derived CDR1 and CDR2 are DFQATT and SNEGSKA (reference sequence). V was trimmed by 3 bases and J by 3 bases, leaving 12 bases between them. This CDR3 has 13 amino acids.